This TCR beta chain derives from a study of post-analysis software for immune sequencing data. Study-wide context: As for disease course, relapsing-remitting, secondary progressive and progressive-relapsing multiple sclerosis were all included. Study conclusions and caveats: TRBV segments more frequent in patients than in controls numbered roughly 5 and included TRBV5-6, TRBV5-1 and TRBV20-1. Strong same-batch co-clustering of samples appeared with F measure clustering. For normalized Chao1 diversity, multiple sclerosis patients scored significantly lower than controls did.

The germline V gene encodes CDR1 SGHTA and CDR2 FQGNSA. This CDR3 region has 15 residues. Trimming removed 0 bases from V and 0 bases from J, with 8 bases in between. The table lists this clonotype with a few counts. Its antigen is not identified. Sequencing libraries made from TCR beta cDNA carried unique molecular identifiers. Between about 1 and 11 million T cells gave rise to around 500,000 cDNA molecules. A single record per CDR3 protein comes from TCRdb applying MiXCR to the PCR reads. The sample has a few hundred thousand distinct CDR3 sequences; roughly 45% are singletons. The chain couples TRBV7-2 to TRBJ2-5; D may be TRBD2 (6 bases). The material sequenced was blood. The clonotype originates from a girl between 10 and 17 years old with multiple sclerosis. Written as DNA, the CDR3 is TGTGCCAGCAGCTTAGCGCGGGACGACCAAGAGACCCAGTACTTC. Amino acid sequence: CASSLARDDQETQYF.